This TCR beta chain stems from a study of T cells after yellow fever vaccination. Study-level background: Fractions of low cell number were prepared using SMART-Seq v4 Ultra Low Input.

TCRdb recomputed calls from the 5' RACE reads with MiXCR, one row per CDR3 protein. The sample has about 73,000 distinct CDR3 sequences, over 7.5% seen once; the top ten hold roughly two fifths. The CDR3 spans 13 residues. The ends were cut back, 4 bases at V and 5 bases at J, with 12 bases in the middle. Germline values: CDR1 SGDLS, CDR2 YYNGEE. This material consisted of CD8+ T cells sorted from PBMCs, taken on the day of the yellow fever booster vaccination. The chain carries TRBV9 and TRBJ1-1, with D possibly being TRBD1 (5 bases). This sequence was found in a young man who received the YFV17D yellow fever vaccine. CDR3 DNA sequence: TGTGCCAGCAGCTCAGGGAGTTGGACTGAAGCTTTCTTT. Its protein product is CASSSGSWTEAFF.